This TCR beta chain was sequenced in a study of T-cell memory formation after mild COVID-19. Germline assignment: CDR1 LGHDT and CDR2 YNNKEL (reference sequence). This CDR3 has 14 residues. V trimming: 7 bases; J trimming: 8 bases; junction bases outside the gene matches: 9. Broader study findings: Chiefly within CM and EM were the contracting CD4+ clones; CD8+ ones were within EMRA.

Comment on this clonotype: Its antigen remains unknown.

TCRdb itself ran the 5' RACE reads through MiXCR, one entry per CDR3 protein. The table lists roughly 80,000 distinct CDR3 sequences, about 23% of them singletons. Sequenced input: PBMCs or a T cell subset sorted from them (not recorded which). The chain uses TRBV3-1 and TRBJ2-1; TRBD2 aligns across 9 bases. This sequence was found in a man between 18 and 35 years old who had mild COVID-19 (a few samples of this study predate the infection). Cell type and time point are not known. The chain's CDR3 is CASMPSGGWDEQFF. CDR3 sequence (DNA): TGTGCCAGCATGCCCAGCGGGGGGTGGGATGAGCAGTTCTTC.